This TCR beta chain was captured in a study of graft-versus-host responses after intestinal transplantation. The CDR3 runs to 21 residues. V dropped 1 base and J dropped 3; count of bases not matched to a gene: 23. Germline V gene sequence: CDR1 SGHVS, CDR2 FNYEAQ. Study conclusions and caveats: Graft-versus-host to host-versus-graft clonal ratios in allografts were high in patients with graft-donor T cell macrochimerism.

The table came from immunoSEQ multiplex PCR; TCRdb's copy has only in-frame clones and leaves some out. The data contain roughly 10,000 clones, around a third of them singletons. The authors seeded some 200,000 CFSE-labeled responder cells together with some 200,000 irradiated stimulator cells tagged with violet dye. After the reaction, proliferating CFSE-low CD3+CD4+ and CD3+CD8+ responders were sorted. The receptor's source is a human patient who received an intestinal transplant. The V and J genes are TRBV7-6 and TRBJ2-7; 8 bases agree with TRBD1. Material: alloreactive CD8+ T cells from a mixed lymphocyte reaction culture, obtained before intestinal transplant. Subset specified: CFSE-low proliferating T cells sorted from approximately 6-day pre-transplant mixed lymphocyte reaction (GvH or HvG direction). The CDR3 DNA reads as TGTGCCAGCAGCTTAGGCGGACAGGGTTGGCCGGGACTGGGCCCCCGCTACGAGCAGTACTTC. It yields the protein CASSLGGQGWPGLGPRYEQYF.